These T cell receptor beta chains were read from a single sample in a study of cytomegalovirus exposure and HLA in healthy donors. Measured with immunoSEQ multiplex PCR; TCRdb has only the in-frame clones, and not every one. The sample has roughly 120,000 clones, roughly 78% seen once. The sequenced sample consisted of PBMCs. These TCRs come from a male donor in good health and CMV-seronegative. CDR3s include the opening cysteine and the closing phenylalanine or tryptophan. D genes are given only for firm matches. Clone size is not always given. Where it is, it says once, few, many or a class for expanded clones.

V: TRBV6-5
D: -
size: few
J: TRBJ1-1
CDR3: CATSPTGYTEAFF
DNA: TGTGCCACCTCACCCACAGGGTACACTGAAGCTTTCTTT

V: TRBV7-9
D: -
size: -
J: TRBJ2-7
CDR3: CASSFPTGSYEQYF
DNA: TGTGCCAGCAGCTTCCCGACAGGATCCTACGAGCAGTACTTC

V: TRBV27
D: TRBD1
size: once
J: TRBJ1-3
CDR3: CASSFDRGRGNTIYF
DNA: TGTGCCAGCAGTTTCGACAGGGGGCGAGGAAACACCATATATTTT

V: TRBV7-7
D: TRBD2
size: -
J: TRBJ2-1
CDR3: CASSKASGSYNEQFF
DNA: TGTGCCAGCAGCAAGGCTAGCGGGAGCTACAATGAGCAGTTCTTC

V: TRBV20-1
D: -
size: -
J: TRBJ1-2
CDR3: CSVWGSDGYTF
DNA: TGCAGTGTTTGGGGCTCGGATGGCTACACCTTC

V: TRBV6-1
D: TRBD1
size: -
J: TRBJ2-7
CDR3: CASSPIDRGGIEQYF
DNA: TGTGCCAGCAGTCCCATTGACAGGGGTGGTATCGAGCAGTACTTC

V: TRBV11-2
D: -
size: -
J: TRBJ1-1
CDR3: CASSLDRGVTEAFF
DNA: TGTGCCAGCAGCTTAGATCGGGGGGTTACTGAAGCTTTCTTT

V: TRBV19
D: -
size: -
J: TRBJ2-3
CDR3: CASSISSPDTQYF
DNA: TGTGCCAGTAGTATCTCTAGCCCAGATACGCAGTATTTT

V: TRBV15
D: TRBD1
size: -
J: TRBJ2-7
CDR3: CATSSDRVGSEQYF
DNA: TGTGCCACCAGCAGCGACAGGGTGGGCTCCGAGCAGTACTTC

V: TRBV6-6
D: TRBD2
size: -
J: TRBJ2-3
CDR3: CASSYSLGGVRRTQYF
DNA: TGTGCCAGCAGTTACTCTTTGGGGGGGGTGCGCCGTACGCAGTATTTT

V: TRBV6-5
D: -
size: -
J: TRBJ1-1
CDR3: CASSKKRDTEAFF
DNA: TGTGCCAGCAGCAAAAAACGGGACACTGAAGCTTTCTTT

V: TRBV15
D: -
size: -
J: TRBJ2-1
CDR3: CATSRDQEDNEQFF
DNA: TGTGCCACCAGCAGAGATCAGGAGGACAATGAGCAGTTCTTC

V: TRBV14
D: TRBD1
size: -
J: TRBJ2-3
CDR3: CASSPGTGRPQYF
DNA: TGTGCCAGCAGCCCCGGGACAGGGAGACCGCAGTATTTT

V: TRBV14
D: -
size: -
J: TRBJ1-2
CDR3: CASSQVQEAYGYTF
DNA: TGTGCCAGCAGCCAAGTCCAGGAGGCCTATGGCTACACCTTC

V: TRBV5-4
D: -
size: few
J: TRBJ1-6
CDR3: CASARDIETSPLHF
DNA: TGTGCCAGCGCCCGGGACATTGAGACCTCACCCCTCCACTTT

V: TRBV4-3
D: -
size: -
J: TRBJ2-5
CDR3: CASSQAGLETQYF
DNA: TGCGCCAGCAGCCAAGCAGGTCTAGAGACCCAGTACTTC

V: TRBV5-1
D: TRBD2
size: -
J: TRBJ2-7
CDR3: CASSLPREGPFRTQYF
DNA: TGCGCCAGCAGCTTGCCTCGGGAGGGCCCCTTTCGGACGCAGTACTTC

V: TRBV11-2
D: TRBD1
size: -
J: TRBJ1-1
CDR3: CASTSTSTGGLDTEAFF
DNA: TGTGCCAGCACCTCAACATCGACAGGGGGCTTGGACACTGAAGCTTTCTTT

V: TRBV6-5
D: TRBD1
size: -
J: TRBJ2-6
CDR3: CASSYFRGRGANVLTF
DNA: TGTGCCAGCAGTTACTTCAGGGGGCGGGGGGCCAACGTCCTGACTTTC

V: TRBV25-1
D: TRBD2
size: -
J: TRBJ2-1
CDR3: CASSEVGAGTYNEQFF
DNA: TGTGCCAGCAGTGAAGTAGGAGCGGGGACCTACAATGAGCAGTTCTTC

V: TRBV7-9
D: TRBD2
size: -
J: TRBJ2-5
CDR3: CASSFGLAGEAATQYF
DNA: TGTGCCAGCAGCTTCGGACTAGCGGGAGAGGCGGCGACCCAGTACTTC

V: TRBV27
D: TRBD1
size: -
J: TRBJ1-5
CDR3: CASRTGGGQPQHF
DNA: TGTGCCAGCAGAACAGGGGGCGGTCAGCCCCAGCATTTT

V: TRBV11-2
D: -
size: -
J: TRBJ1-1
CDR3: CASSLGGVMNTEAFF
DNA: TGTGCCAGCAGCTTAGGCGGGGTCATGAACACTGAAGCTTTCTTT